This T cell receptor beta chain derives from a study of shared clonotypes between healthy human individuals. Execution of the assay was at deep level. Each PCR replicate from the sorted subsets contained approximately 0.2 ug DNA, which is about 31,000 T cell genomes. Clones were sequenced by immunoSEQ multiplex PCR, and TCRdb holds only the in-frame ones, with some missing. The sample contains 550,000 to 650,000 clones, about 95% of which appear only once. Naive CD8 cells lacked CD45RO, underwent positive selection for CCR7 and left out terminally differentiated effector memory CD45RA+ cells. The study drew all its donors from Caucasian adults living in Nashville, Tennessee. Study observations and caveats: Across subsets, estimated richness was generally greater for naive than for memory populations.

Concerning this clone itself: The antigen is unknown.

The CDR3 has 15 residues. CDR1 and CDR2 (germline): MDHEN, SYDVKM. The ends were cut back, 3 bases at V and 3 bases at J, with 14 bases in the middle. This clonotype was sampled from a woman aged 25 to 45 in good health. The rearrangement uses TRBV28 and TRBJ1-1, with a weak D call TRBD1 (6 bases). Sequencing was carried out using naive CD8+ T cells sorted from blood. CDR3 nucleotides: TGTGCCAGCAGTTTCCCGGGGGGCGCTGACACTGAAGCTTTCTTT. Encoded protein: CASSFPGGADTEAFF. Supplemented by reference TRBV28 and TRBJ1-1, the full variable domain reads DVKVTQSSRYLVKRTGEKVFLECVQDMDHENMFWYRQDPGLGLRLIYFSYDVKMKEKGDIPEGYSVSREKKERFSLILESASTNQTSMYLCASSFPGGADTEAFFGQGTRLTVV.